This T cell receptor beta chain originates from a study of naive and memory T cell subsets. Study-wide results and caveats: No ground truth validated the naive and memory repertoire findings. Each distinct alpha or beta sequence counts as one clonotype. In CD4 and CD8 cells, diversity dropped from naive through EMRA.

Both TRBC1 and TRBC2 were covered by a beta constant-region primer of two equimolar oligonucleotides. The ligated cDNA underwent four PCR rounds using SP2 and nested alpha and beta constant-region primers. TCRdb used MiXCR to reprocess the UMI-ligation and nested PCR reads, holding one entry per CDR3 protein. The sample lists 95,000 to 150,000 distinct CDR3 sequences; 30% to 45% were seen once. CDR3 length: 14 residues. After removal of 5 bases from V and 6 bases from J, the junction contained 3 bases not matched to a gene. The germline gives CDR1 SGHAT, CDR2 FQNNGV. Notes on this clonotype: As yet, its antigen is unknown.

V is TRBV11-2 and J is TRBJ2-1; 11 bases map to TRBD2. The sample was central memory CD4+ T cells from blood. The sequence was obtained from a human donor in good health. CDR3 in DNA: TGTGCCAGCAGCCTGACTAGCGGGGTCAATGAGCAGTTCTTC. Encoded protein: CASSLTSGVNEQFF.